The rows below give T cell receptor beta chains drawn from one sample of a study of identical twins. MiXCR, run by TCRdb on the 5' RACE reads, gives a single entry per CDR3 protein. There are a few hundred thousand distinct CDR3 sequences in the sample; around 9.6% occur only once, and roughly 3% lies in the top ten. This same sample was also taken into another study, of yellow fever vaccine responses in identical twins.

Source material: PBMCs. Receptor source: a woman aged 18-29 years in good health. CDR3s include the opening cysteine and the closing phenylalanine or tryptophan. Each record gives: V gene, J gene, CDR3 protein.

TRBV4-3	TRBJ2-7	CASSQGPLYEQYF
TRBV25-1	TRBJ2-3	CASSEFVTDTQYF
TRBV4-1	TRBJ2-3	CASSQENSVDTQYF
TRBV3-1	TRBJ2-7	CASSHEQRTGRYEQYF
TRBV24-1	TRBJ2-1	CATSADGTGGFGNEQFF
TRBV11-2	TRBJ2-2	CASSPVESSGGAKSAGELFF
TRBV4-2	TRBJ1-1	CASSQGTGRELNTEAFF
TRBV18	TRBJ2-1	CASSPLTGADNEQFF
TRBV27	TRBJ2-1	CASSSDRGGNEQFF
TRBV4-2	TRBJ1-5	CASSQDRVTYQPQHF
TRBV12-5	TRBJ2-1	CASGLGGSEQFF
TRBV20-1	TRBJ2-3	CSAPRGESTDTQYF
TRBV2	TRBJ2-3	CASSVSPSGEGHTDTQYF
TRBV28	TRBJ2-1	CASSLMGAANNEQFF
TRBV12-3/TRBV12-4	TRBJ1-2	CASSLAHREGYTF
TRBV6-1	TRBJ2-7	CASGASGNRPLYEQYF
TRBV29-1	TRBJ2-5	CSGNQRGETQYF
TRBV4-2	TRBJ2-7	CASRPHVLSYEQYF
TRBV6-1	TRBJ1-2	CASSEEGQPGYTF
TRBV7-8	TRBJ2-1	CASSLVPKSGEGSNQREQFF
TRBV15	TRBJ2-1	CATARATWVNEQFF
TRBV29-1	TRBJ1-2	CSVEVWRSAGGYTF
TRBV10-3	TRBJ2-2	CAISESQGGTGELFF
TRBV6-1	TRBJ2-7	CASRPGTGAYEQYF
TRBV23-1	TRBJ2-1	CASRCTYSYNEQFF
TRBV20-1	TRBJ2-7	CSARDARTYEQYF
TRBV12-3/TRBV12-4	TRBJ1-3	CASSFSGNTIYF
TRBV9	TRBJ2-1	CASSREHGNEQFF
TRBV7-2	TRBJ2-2	CASSLAGRVDGELFF
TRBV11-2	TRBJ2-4	CASSFGTSAAKNIQYF
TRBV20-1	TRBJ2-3	CSARFTRELPDTQYF
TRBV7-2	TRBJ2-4	CASSPQGLGGKNIQYF
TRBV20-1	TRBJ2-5	CSARVIPGGPVGETQYF
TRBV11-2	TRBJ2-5	CASSLEASFETQYF
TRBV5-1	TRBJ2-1	CASSLPGGVGYNEQFF
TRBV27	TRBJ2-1	CASAGLAGPYNEQFF
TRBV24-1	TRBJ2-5	CATSDPNLQETQYF
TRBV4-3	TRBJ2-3	CASSQDDPDRGPTDTQYF
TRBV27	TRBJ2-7	CASSPRDRAVKSSYEQYF
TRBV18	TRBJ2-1	CASSQLAGVLREQFF
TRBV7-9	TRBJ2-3	CASSSQVGGTDTQYF
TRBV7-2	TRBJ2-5	CASSLAGGTDGTQYF
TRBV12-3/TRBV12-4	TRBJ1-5	CASSPIQGVTQHF
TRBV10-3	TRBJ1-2	CAISEVAGGVNYGYTF
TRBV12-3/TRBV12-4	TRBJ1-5	CASSHYGGVSNQPQHF
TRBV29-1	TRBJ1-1	CSVTDRVIGNTEAFF
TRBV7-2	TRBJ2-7	CASSLVGRGSYEQYF
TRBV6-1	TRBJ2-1	CASSRDRGDEQFF
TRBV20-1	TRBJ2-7	CSARDPMGPSGFYEQYF
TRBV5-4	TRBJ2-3	CASSLKDVVDTQYF